Here is one TCR beta chain with its context. This clonotype was detected ten times or more. This clone's antigen is unknown. One base away there is no much larger clone; base qualities are not given. Hyperthyroidism patients were newly diagnosed, with disease duration under 2 months, and aged 18 to 65 years. Patients with uncontrolled infections, other autoimmune diseases, pregnancy or lactation were excluded. Diagnoses relied on clinical symptoms, serum thyroxine and TRAb, thyroid ultrasound and orbital computed tomography. For progressor patients, blood was drawn at the first diagnosis of hyperthyroidism, before any ophthalmopathy symptoms had appeared. Ficoll-Paque density gradient centrifugation was used to isolate PBMCs from under 11 ml of fresh peripheral blood. Progressor patients were initially diagnosed with Graves' hyperthyroidism and developed ophthalmopathy during follow-up. Total RNA was extracted using Trizol reagent, and RNA quality was assessed on an Agilent 2100 Bioanalyzer.

The data derive from a study of T cells in Graves' hyperthyroidism and ophthalmopathy (dated by TCRdb to between 2018 and 2020). General notes on the study: Peripheral blood samples were taken at initial diagnosis, before any treatment was given. To identify TCR V-J signatures that set the groups apart, the researchers used a discovery cohort of 100 patients, made up of roughly 40 with Graves' ophthalmopathy and 57 with stable Graves' hyperthyroidism. Prospective prediction of ophthalmopathy was tested in an independent validation cohort of 18 to 20 hyperthyroidism patients and some 17 patients who later progressed to ophthalmopathy. For training and testing, the 100 or so patients in the discovery cohort were randomly divided in a 7:3 ratio. In addition, the study compared T-cell repertoires in thyroid tissue and in blood from several Graves' hyperthyroidism patients. After sampling, hyperthyroidism patients received methimazole starting at 30 mg daily, and ophthalmopathy patients received high-dose intravenous methylprednisolone. The paper reports TCR Vbeta CDR3 sequencing of approximately 140 peripheral blood samples: 40 or so ophthalmopathy, fewer than 80 hyperthyroidism and approximately 17 progressor patients.

CDR1 SGHVS and CDR2 FNYEAQ are derived from the germline V gene. The germline ends are 11 bases apart after V is trimmed by 5 bases and J by 1 base. Spanning cysteine to phenylalanine, the CDR3 consists of 14 amino acids. Only the CDR3 portion is preserved as DNA: 42 bases, with reading frame beginning at the first base. The TCR beta CDR3 regions were amplified from the RNA transcripts. The TCR CDR3 was subjected to a first round of RT-PCR using the HTBI primer set and the Qiagen OneStep RT-PCR kit. Libraries were constructed in a second round of multiplex PCR, after which size selection and purification were performed. Libraries were sequenced paired-end with 100 bp reads on an Illumina HiSeq2000. Under the source paper's analysis protocol: SOAPnuke was used to process the raw data, removing reads that contained adapters or uncalled bases, had a mean Phred below 15, or lacked an exact match to the constant primer or identifier. COPE v1.2.5 was used to merge the high-quality paired reads, and each unique nucleotide sequence was defined as a clonotype. MiTCR v1.1 was used to align clonotypes to the IMGT TRBV, TRBD and TRBJ reference segments. The analysis was restricted to V-J combinations with a frequency above 0.0001, which together covered about 99% of the repertoires. A TCS score was defined as the ratio of F50 (clonal expansion) to E x V (chaos), with BLOSUM62-based TCRdist applied between CDR3 peptides within each V-J. Welch's t-statistics and random forest reduced roughly 540 V-J features to 10 to 15, which were used in a naive Bayes classifier (R e1071). TCRdb reprocessed the public reads (quality trimming at Q25 with fastp, clone calling with MiXCR) and kept in-frame beta chains. CDR3 protein duplicates are merged, each entry listing the most common genes and DNA. V and J calls and clone size were set by TCRdb, not the authors. The sample table contains about 160,000 distinct CDR3 sequences; only one count was recorded for roughly 10% of them. Around 21% of the sample lies in the top ten.

Summary of the overall study and its limitations: In validation, progression to ophthalmopathy was predicted by the model with 65% to 71% sensitivity and around 75% specificity, a median of about 6 months before onset. Most expanded thyroid clonotypes (frequency above 0.001) were also found in blood, which suggests that blood repertoires may mirror thyroid immune responses. A 13 V-J signature model separated ophthalmopathy from stable hyperthyroidism, with around 88% sensitivity and around 84% specificity in cross-validation and 80%/75% in testing. Sample size was not statistically predetermined, and investigators were not blinded to group allocation.

The receptor was derived from a woman under 30 with Graves' hyperthyroidism that later progressed to Graves' ophthalmopathy. The sample comprised blood. The chain is encoded by TRBV7-6 joined to TRBJ1-1; the D gene assignment is ambiguous. DNA sequence: TGTGCCAGCAGCCCGAGGGTGGGGAACACTGAAGCTTTCTTT. Its coded protein is CASSPRVGNTEAFF.